This is a list of T cell receptor beta chains from one sample in a study of blood T cell repertoires in COVID-19. This table comes from immunoSEQ multiplex PCR, and its TCRdb copy is limited to in-frame clones, with some not included. The data show 40,000 to 50,000 clones, with 90% seen just once and approximately 5% held by the top ten. Material: peripheral blood. The receptors were gathered from a man between 65 and 85 years old with acute or convalescent COVID-19. The CDR3 runs from the conserved cysteine through the conserved F or W. Each record gives: V gene, CDR3 protein.

v_gene: TRBV9
CDR3aa: CASSGNGEQYF

v_gene: TRBV4-1
CDR3aa: CASSPGVLEQFF

v_gene: TRBV6-5
CDR3aa: CASSSHKTRSNEQFF

v_gene: TRBV3-1/TRBV3-2
CDR3aa: CASSQDNSLPYGYTF

v_gene: TRBV28
CDR3aa: CASSPWTAHNEKLFF

v_gene: TRBV3-1/TRBV3-2
CDR3aa: CASSQDRRGGGTDTQYF

v_gene: TRBV6-2/TRBV6-3
CDR3aa: CASSAPGQSYEQYF

v_gene: TRBV28
CDR3aa: CASSPTPGGNTDTQYF

v_gene: TRBV18
CDR3aa: CASSPQGVDRGATEAFF

v_gene: TRBV19
CDR3aa: CASSIGTGNQPQHF

v_gene: TRBV7-2
CDR3aa: CASSPQSRDRPYGYTF

v_gene: TRBV28
CDR3aa: CASIQRGGRETQYF

v_gene: TRBV28
CDR3aa: CASERTDYGYTF

v_gene: TRBV9
CDR3aa: CASSVVSGGYNEQFF

v_gene: TRBV24-1
CDR3aa: CATSPGGTTDTQYF

v_gene: TRBV9
CDR3aa: CASSATTRGAGEKLFF

v_gene: TRBV4-1
CDR3aa: CASSEGASGFSTDTQYF

v_gene: TRBV9
CDR3aa: CASSVGQGYGYTF

v_gene: TRBV7-8
CDR3aa: CASSSRDRDYNSPLHF

v_gene: TRBV7-9
CDR3aa: CASSLGAGNSGNTIYF

v_gene: TRBV19
CDR3aa: CASSTPGGEKLFF

v_gene: TRBV4-1
CDR3aa: CASSSRGLTNEKLFF

v_gene: TRBV6-5
CDR3aa: CASSYSWGRNTGELFF

v_gene: TRBV28
CDR3aa: CASSSPLSGNTIYF

v_gene: TRBV30
CDR3aa: CAWSLPGQVGYEQYF

v_gene: TRBV19
CDR3aa: CATSSGEYGYTF

v_gene: TRBV30
CDR3aa: CAWSPGQGNQPQHF

v_gene: TRBV27
CDR3aa: CASRAGGLNTEAFF

v_gene: TRBV19
CDR3aa: CASSIVPTSGGETQYF

v_gene: TRBV12-3/TRBV12-4
CDR3aa: CASSFYPAEQYF

v_gene: TRBV19
CDR3aa: CASSLRDGGGNTEAFF

v_gene: TRBV29-1
CDR3aa: CSVQVRPDTQYF

v_gene: TRBV18
CDR3aa: CASSVSRDTEAFF

v_gene: TRBV19
CDR3aa: CASSTVQVTNYGYTF

v_gene: TRBV7-9
CDR3aa: CASSLAQGFEKLFF

v_gene: TRBV5-1
CDR3aa: CASSLEAGGNYGYTF